Below, 23 T cell receptor beta chains from the same sample are listed, as sequenced in a study of blood T cell repertoires in COVID-19. TCRdb's copy holds only in-frame clones and misses some; the assay was immunoSEQ multiplex PCR. The sample includes hundreds of thousands of clones, 75% to 90% seen only once; the top ten take 8.8%. The sequencing input was PBMCs or T cells enriched from blood (not recorded which). All receptors come from a middle-aged man who had recovered from COVID-19.

CDR3 region: CASSVSGSTDTQYF. In nucleotides, the CDR3 is TGTGCCAGCAGTGTCAGCGGGAGCACAGATACGCAGTATTTT. The genes are TRBV2 and TRBJ2-3; D perhaps matches TRBD2 (6 bases). This CDR3 is 14 amino acids long. V was pared by 4 bases and J by 0 bases, with 8 bases between. The V gene's germline CDR1 is SNHLY and CDR2 FYNNEI.

The genes are TRBV18 and TRBJ1-1; perhaps TRBD1 as D (5 bases). Deletions cut 2 bases from V and 0 bases from J, with 16 bases between. CDR1 and CDR2 from the germline V gene are KGHSH and LQKENI. This CDR3 is 17 amino acids long. The CDR3 here is CASSPKSGSGMNTEAFF. The CDR3 region has the DNA TGTGCCAGCTCACCAAAATCAGGGTCGGGCATGAACACTGAAGCTTTCTTT.

The chain joins TRBV7-9 to TRBJ2-1; D is uncertain. V was trimmed by 2 bases and J by 5 bases, leaving 10 bases between them. CDR3 length equals 14 residues. The V gene's germline CDR1 is SEHNR and CDR2 FQNEAQ (reference sequence). The CDR3 loop reads CASSLQAINNEQFF. CDR3 in DNA: TGTGCCAGCAGCTTACAGGCTATAAACAATGAGCAGTTCTTC.

The chain uses TRBV14 and TRBJ2-7, with TRBD1 as a possible D gene (6 bases). The germline V gene encodes CDR1 SGHDN and CDR2 FVKESK. V was shortened by 3 bases and J by 7 bases, with 19 bases between the two germline ends. There are 15 residues in the CDR3. CDR3 nucleotide sequence: TGTGCCAGCAGCCATCCCGCTGGGGGCCTTGGGGAGCAGTACTTC. This encodes CASSHPAGGLGEQYF.

The chain recombines TRBV5-1 with TRBJ2-1; no firm D call. The CDR3 is 16 amino acids. Germline loops: CDR1 SGHRS, CDR2 YFSETQ. Trimming stripped 0 bases from V and 7 bases from J, with 17 bases between. DNA for the CDR3: TGCGCCAGCAGCTTGGCCGAGAGTACTGTCTCGAATGAGCAGTTCTTC. Translated: CASSLAESTVSNEQFF.

This clone was seen only a few times. The conserved closing phenylalanine or tryptophan is absent in this CDR3, likely reflecting a read error. The DNA is omitted, as the CDR3 cannot be located on it reliably, and the CDR3 follows TCRdb's listing. The J gene is TRBJ1-2, the V gene TRBV5-6. Germline CDR1 SGHDT, CDR2 YYEEEE. From its first to its last residue, the CDR3 has 12 amino acids. The chain's CDR3 is CASSLGDSYPYI.

The chain combines TRBV7-8 with TRBJ1-1; D call uncertain. CDR3 length: 16 residues. Per germline, CDR1 SGHVS and CDR2 FQNEAQ. Trimming removed 1 base at V and 1 base at J, with 13 bases between. DNA of the CDR3: TGTGCCAGCAGCTTAGGCCCCTCGGGTCGGAACACTGAAGCTTTCTTT. It yields the protein CASSLGPSGRNTEAFF. The whole variable domain, remainder taken from reference TRBV7-8 and TRBJ1-1, is GAGVSQSPRYKVAKRGQDVALRCDPISGHVSLFWYQQALGQGPEFLTYFQNEAQLDKSGLPSDRFFAERPEGSVSTLKIQRTQQEDSAVYLCASSLGPSGRNTEAFFGQGTRLTVV.

This sequence joins TRBV21-1 and TRBJ1-2; TRBD1 reflects the table's D call only, with no check against the DNA. TRBV21-1 is termed a pseudogene. The CDR3 loop spans 15 amino acids. CDR3 in amino acids: CASSKRRDSRDGYTF. CDR3 bases: TGTGCCAGCAGCAAAAGACGGGACAGTCGGGATGGCTACACCTTC.

The chain links TRBV6-5 to TRBJ1-1, with unresolved D. V dropped 7 bases and J dropped 6 bases, with 15 bases sitting between them. The CDR3 has 13 amino acids. Germline V lookup: CDR1 MNHEY, CDR2 SVGAGI. The CDR3 DNA is TGTGCCAGCACCGAGACACTGAAGGCTGAAGCTTTCTTT. Residues: CASTETLKAEAFF.

The gene calls are TRBV4-1 and TRBJ1-3; the D gene is possibly TRBD1 (5 bases). This CDR3 has 17 amino acids. V dropped 0 bases and J dropped 3 bases, with 15 bases sitting between them. Germline V CDR1 and CDR2: MGHRA, YSYEKL. CDR3 nucleotide sequence: TGCGCCAGCAGCCAAGATTCGCAGGGCATAGGTGGAAACACCATATATTTT. Its translation: CASSQDSQGIGGNTIYF.

The rearrangement joins TRBV18 to TRBJ1-2; D possibly corresponds to TRBD1 (5 bases). Germline values: CDR1 KGHSH, CDR2 LQKENI. Trimming shortened V by 3 bases and J by 7 bases, and 15 bases separated the two germline ends. CDR3 length: 14 amino acids. The CDR3 coding sequence is TGTGCCAGCTCACCTGGAAAGGGGTTCGGTGGCTACACCTTC. Translated, it gives CASSPGKGFGGYTF.

The chain is built from TRBV7-8 and TRBJ1-5, with D possibly matching TRBD1 (5 bases). Germline loops: CDR1 SGHVS, CDR2 FQNEAQ. V dropped 5 bases and J dropped 1 base, with 24 bases sitting between them. The CDR3 has 19 residues. CDR3 sequence reads: CASSLALALTGVSNQPQHF. CDR3 DNA: TGTGCCAGCAGCCTGGCCCTCGCCCTAACAGGCGTAAGCAATCAGCCCCAGCATTTT. Variable domain in full (rest from reference TRBV7-8 and TRBJ1-5): GAGVSQSPRYKVAKRGQDVALRCDPISGHVSLFWYQQALGQGPEFLTYFQNEAQLDKSGLPSDRFFAERPEGSVSTLKIQRTQQEDSAVYLCASSLALALTGVSNQPQHFGDGTRLSIL.

The rearrangement joins TRBV18 to TRBJ1-1; the match to TRBD1 covers 8 bases. V lost 3 bases and J lost 1; bases outside the gene matches: 1. Per germline, CDR1 KGHSH and CDR2 LQKENI. The CDR3 length is 14 residues. CDR3 region: CASSPTGENTEAFF. The DNA for the CDR3 is TGTGCCAGCTCACCGACAGGGGAGAACACTGAAGCTTTCTTT.

The table lists this clone with a few counts. The chain uses TRBV4-3 and TRBJ2-7, with unresolved D. The CDR3 totals 16 residues. Trimming removed 0 bases at V and 0 bases at J, with 12 bases between. The V gene's germline CDR1 is LGHNA and CDR2 YSLEER. CDR3: CASSQDLSETSYEQYF. DNA for the CDR3: TGCGCCAGCAGCCAAGATCTCTCAGAAACCTCCTACGAGCAGTACTTC.

This clone was recorded at least ten times. Different DNA sequences within this sample yield the same CDR3. J is TRBJ1-2 and V is TRBV30; unclear D gene. The CDR3 is 13 amino acids. Germline CDR1 GTSNPN, CDR2 SVGIG (reference sequence). Trimming removed 0 bases from V and 4 bases from J, with 9 bases in between. CDR3 amino acids: CAWSVEGLYGYTF. In DNA form, the CDR3 reads TGTGCCTGGAGTGTCGAGGGTCTCTATGGCTACACCTTC.

The chain joins TRBV18 to TRBJ2-7; TRBD1 agrees at 7 bases. Germline trimming cut 6 bases from V and 0 bases from J; bases unmatched to any gene: 14. This CDR3 contains 17 residues. Germline V CDR1 and CDR2: KGHSH, LQKENI. The CDR3 nucleotides are TGTGCCAGCTCCCCCCTTGAGGGACAGCGGAACTCCTACGAGCAGTACTTC. The encoded protein is CASSPLEGQRNSYEQYF.

This sequence joins TRBV12-3 or TRBV12-4 and TRBJ1-2; D call uncertain. The CDR3 has 13 residues. V lost 7 bases to trimming and J lost 2 bases, with 11 bases between them. The CDR3 here is CASTRRENYGYTF. CDR3 sequence (DNA): TGTGCCAGCACTCGGCGGGAAAACTATGGCTACACCTTC.

The chain carries TRBV27 and TRBJ1-1, with 10 bases aligning to TRBD1. There are 15 residues in the CDR3. Trimming took 5 bases from V and 7 from J; bases not matched to a gene: 10. Germline V gene data show CDR1 as MNHEY and CDR2 as SMNVEV (reference sequence). The CDR3 region has the DNA TGTGCCAGCAGTGACCCGGGACAGGGGATGGTTGAAGCTTTCTTT. Amino acid sequence: CASSDPGQGMVEAFF.

This chain connects TRBV5-4 to TRBJ2-5; D may be TRBD2 (6 bases). Germline V lookup: CDR1 SGHNT, CDR2 YYREEE (reference sequence). Trimming cost V 4 bases and J 7 bases, with 14 bases left between them. The CDR3 sequence is 13 residues long. CDR3 sequence (DNA): TGTGCCAGCAGCGTGCGACTAGAGGGGACCCAGTACTTC. Residues: CASSVRLEGTQYF.

V and J are TRBV4-1 and TRBJ1-1, with TRBD1 matching over 7 bases. This CDR3 region has 15 residues. Germline V lookup: CDR1 MGHRA, CDR2 YSYEKL. V dropped 5 bases and J dropped 0; count of bases not matched to a gene: 6. The CDR3: CASSSLGQMNTEAFF. The CDR3, as DNA: TGCGCCAGCAGCTCACTGGGACAGATGAACACTGAAGCTTTCTTT.

The CDR3: CASSSFRRHEAFF. The CDR3 DNA follows: TGTGCCAGCAGCTCATTTCGTCGACATGAAGCTTTCTTT. The rearrangement joins TRBV11-2 to TRBJ1-1; D is unclear. The CDR3 is 13 amino acids. Trimming took 4 bases from V and 7 from J, leaving 13 bases between them. Germline V gives CDR1 SGHAT, CDR2 FQNNGV.

This clone turned up a few times. The chain joins TRBV10-1 to TRBJ2-7; a weak D match, TRBD1 (5 bases). The V end was cut by 2 bases, the J end by 2 bases, with 16 bases between. CDR1 WNHNN and CDR2 SYGVQD come from the germline V gene (reference sequence). The CDR3 consists of 16 residues. DNA of the CDR3: TGCGCCAGCAGTGAGGATAAGGGGATCCTCCCCTACGAGCAGTACTTC. It yields the protein CASSEDKGILPYEQYF.

The CDR3 nucleotides are TGTGCCAGCAGCGAGCCTCAGGGGTTGGATGGTAGCACTGAAGCTTTCTTT. It yields the protein CASSEPQGLDGSTEAFF. The chain employs TRBV5-5 and TRBJ1-1, with D maybe TRBD1 (6 bases). The germline V gene encodes CDR1 SGHKS and CDR2 YYEKEE (reference sequence). V lost 4 bases and J lost 4, with 23 bases in between. The CDR3 has 17 amino acids.